These 18 T cell receptor beta chains were all obtained from the same sample, sequenced in a study of blood T cells in healthy people across ages. The authors ran a second PCR of about 6 to 12 cycles using a sample-barcoded 5' primer and a J-beta primer mix. TCRdb reprocessed the 5' RACE reads via MiXCR and lists one record per CDR3 protein. The repertoire consists of fewer than 900,000 distinct CDR3 sequences, with approximately 43% occurring once and the leading ten covering approximately 22%. Sequenced: blood. The receptor set was obtained from a woman aged 60-70 years in good health.

The rearrangement links TRBV7-3 to TRBJ1-2, with 7 bases fitting TRBD1. CDR3 length equals 13 residues. Trimming removed 1 base from V and 8 bases from J; junction bases left unmatched: 4. CDR1 is SGHTA and CDR2 is FQGTGA in the germline V gene. In nucleotides, the CDR3 is TGTGCCAGCAGCTTAATTGAGGGACAGGGCTACACCTTC. Protein: CASSLIEGQGYTF.

This clonotype was found once. This chain uses TRBV28 with TRBJ2-5; either TRBD1 or TRBD2 may fit D (5 bases each). The length of the CDR3 is 17 residues. V gave up 6 bases and J gave up 11 bases, with 31 bases separating them. Germline values: CDR1 MDHEN, CDR2 SYDVKM. The DNA of the CDR3 is TGTGCCAGCAGATCAGCCCTCCGGGACCGCGTTTTTAATGAGCAGTACTTC. Translated: CASRSALRDRVFNEQYF.

This clonotype was counted between two and nine times. The V gene is TRBV28, the J gene TRBJ1-2, with D hard to call. Looked up from germline, CDR1 is MDHEN and CDR2 is SYDVKM. Between the trimmed V and J ends, which lost 5 bases and 8 bases, there was a span of 18 bases. The length of the CDR3 is 14 residues. CDR3 protein: CASSRSHGQVGYTF. The CDR3 nucleotides are TGTGCCAGCAGTCGATCGCACGGGCAAGTCGGCTACACCTTC.

This clonotype appeared many times. CDR3 sequence: CASSLGTGGEQYF. In DNA form, the CDR3 reads TGTGCCAGCAGCTTAGGGACAGGGGGCGAGCAGTACTTC. The J gene is TRBJ2-7, the V gene TRBV27; the match to TRBD1 covers 11 bases. The CDR3 covers 13 residues. The V gene end was trimmed by 6 bases and the J gene end by 6 bases; junction bases not matched to a gene: 4. CDR1 is MNHEY and CDR2 is SMNVEV in the germline V gene (reference sequence).

V usage is TRBV20-1 and J usage is TRBJ2-7; tentatively, D is TRBD1 or TRBD2 (7 bases each). The DNA end is more similar to TRBJ2-1, so the J call may be wrong. CDR3 size: 12 residues. In germline, CDR1 is DFQATT, CDR2 SNEGSKA (reference sequence). CDR3 residues: CSAHTGDYEQFF. CDR3 DNA sequence: TGCAGTGCCCACACAGGGGACTACGAGCAGTTCTTC.

The chain has TRBV19 and TRBJ2-5, with D tentatively TRBD1 or TRBD2 (5 bases each). The DNA end is a closer match to TRBJ2-7, so the J assignment may be wrong. Germline assignment: CDR1 LNHDA and CDR2 SQIVND (reference sequence). The CDR3 runs 15 residues. CDR3 in DNA: TGTGCCACCCCTTTAGGGACCTGGATCTCCGTCGAGCAGTACTTC. Its translation is CATPLGTWISVEQYF.

Concerning this clonotype: One base away lies a much larger clone, so this may be a sequencing read error. The chain has TRBV7-3 and TRBJ2-5; perhaps TRBD1 as D (5 bases). Near its end, the DNA agrees better with TRBJ2-7, so the J call may be wrong. From germline, CDR1 is SGHTA and CDR2 FQGTGA. This CDR3 has 14 amino acids. The CDR3 DNA follows: TGTGCCAGCGGCTTAGGAGCAGGGTCCGACGAGCAGTACTTC. Amino acids: CASGLGAGSDEQYF.

This sequence joins TRBV13 and TRBJ2-7, with TRBD1 as a possible D gene (6 bases). The CDR3 totals 11 residues. V was clipped by 5 bases and J by 5 bases, with 7 bases between them. CDR1 and CDR2 (germline): PRHDT, FYEKMQ (reference sequence). In DNA form, the CDR3 reads TGTGCCAGCAGCGGGGGCCACGAGCAGTACTTC. Amino acid sequence: CASSGGHEQYF.

A few counts support this clonotype. The chain links TRBV11-2 to TRBJ2-3; a weak D match, TRBD2 (5 bases). Germline V CDR1 and CDR2: SGHAT, FQNNGV. The CDR3 has 15 amino acids. V was pared by 4 bases and J by 1 base, with 12 bases between. CDR3 sequence (DNA): TGTGCCAGCAGCTCGTATACGGAGGGCACAGATACGCAGTATTTT. Its translation is CASSSYTEGTDTQYF.

CDR3 nucleotides: TGTGCCAGCAGTGAATACCTAATGAGGGAGCAGTACTTC. Translated: CASSEYLMREQYF. The V gene is TRBV25-1, the J gene TRBJ2-7; D gene ambiguous. The CDR3 spans 13 residues. The germline V gene has CDR1 MGHDK and CDR2 SYGVNS. V was shortened by 0 bases and J by 7 bases, with 10 bases between the two germline ends.

The chain joins TRBV15 to TRBJ1-4; perhaps TRBD1 as D (6 bases). This CDR3 contains 15 residues. V was clipped by 0 bases and J by 6 bases, with 11 bases between them. Germline values: CDR1 LNHNV, CDR2 YYDKDF (reference sequence). The CDR3 nucleotides read TGTGCCACCAGCAGAGATTACAGGGAGGATGAAAAACTGTTTTTT. Its protein product is CATSRDYREDEKLFF. The full variable domain, rest sourced from reference TRBV15 and TRBJ1-4, is DAMVIQNPRYQVTQFGKPVTLSCSQTLNHNVMYWYQQKSSQAPKLLFHYYDKDFNNEADTPDNFQSRRPNTSFCFLDIRSPGLGDTAMYLCATSRDYREDEKLFFGSGTQLSVL.

Only a few counts were recorded for this clonotype. The V call is TRBV9, the J call TRBJ2-5, with 8 bases matching TRBD2. The length of the CDR3 is 15 residues. Germline loops: CDR1 SGDLS, CDR2 YYNGEE. V shed 0 bases and J 5 bases; nucleotides not matched to a gene: 6. Here the CDR3 DNA reads TGTGCCAGCAGCGTAGGAGTAGCGGGATCTGAGACCCAGTACTTC. Translating it yields CASSVGVAGSETQYF.

V gene TRBV7-2 combines with J gene TRBJ1-4; weak D call: TRBD1 (5 bases). Germline CDR1 reads SGHTA; CDR2 reads FQGNSA. There are 18 residues in the CDR3. Trimming left V 5 bases short and J 6 bases short, with 25 bases between. CDR3 protein: CASSLGPKGKGTDEKLFF. DNA of the CDR3: TGTGCCAGCAGCCTGGGACCCAAGGGGAAGGGCACTGATGAAAAACTGTTTTTT.

Concerning this clonotype: A read error is possible here, since a much larger clone lies one base away. This sequence joins TRBV27 and TRBJ2-5, with TRBD1 matching 7 bases. CDR3 length: 15 residues. Unmatched junction bases numbered 10, after V lost 5 bases and J lost 4 bases. Germline V gives CDR1 MNHEY, CDR2 SMNVEV (reference sequence). The CDR3 sequence is CASSSQRGRRETQYF. DNA of the CDR3: TGTGCCAGCAGTAGCCAAAGGGGGCGGAGAGAGACCCAGTACTTC.

The gene calls are TRBV6-2 or TRBV6-3 and TRBJ2-7, with D possibly being TRBD2 (5 bases). Trimming pared 2 bases from V and 7 bases from J, leaving 18 bases between. The CDR3 has 15 residues. In germline, CDR1 is MNHEY, CDR2 SVGEGT. CDR3 coding DNA: TGTGCCAGCAGTTACCCTGGTAAGGGAGCTGAAGAGCAGTACTTC. This codes for CASSYPGKGAEEQYF.

The CDR3 region has the DNA TGTGCCAGCAGTTTGCCCCCCAAGACTAGCTGGTACAATGAGCAGTTCTTC. This translates into CASSLPPKTSWYNEQFF. The V gene is TRBV28, the J gene TRBJ2-1; 7 nucleotides line up with TRBD2. V lost 3 bases to trimming and J lost 4 bases; unmatched junction nucleotides: 12. CDR1 and CDR2 from the germline V gene are MDHEN and SYDVKM. CDR3 length equals 17 residues.

This clonotype was recorded a few times. V is TRBV6-5 and J is TRBJ2-7; TRBD2 aligns across 7 bases. Trimming removed 2 bases from V and 6 bases from J; junction bases left unmatched: 1. CDR1 is MNHEY, CDR2 SVGAGI, per germline. The CDR3 length is 12 residues. CDR3 loop: CASSYPGGEQYF. The CDR3 DNA sequence: TGTGCCAGCAGTTACCCGGGGGGCGAGCAGTACTTC.

The rearrangement uses TRBV4-3 and TRBJ2-3, with 9 bases matching TRBD2. Germline-derived CDR1 and CDR2 are LGHNA and YSLEER. V shed 0 bases, J shed 0 bases, and the junction held 1 base outside the gene matches. The length of the CDR3 is 16 residues. This CDR3 reads CASSQEGLASTDTQYF. The DNA for the CDR3 is TGCGCCAGCAGCCAAGAGGGACTAGCTAGCACAGATACGCAGTATTTT.